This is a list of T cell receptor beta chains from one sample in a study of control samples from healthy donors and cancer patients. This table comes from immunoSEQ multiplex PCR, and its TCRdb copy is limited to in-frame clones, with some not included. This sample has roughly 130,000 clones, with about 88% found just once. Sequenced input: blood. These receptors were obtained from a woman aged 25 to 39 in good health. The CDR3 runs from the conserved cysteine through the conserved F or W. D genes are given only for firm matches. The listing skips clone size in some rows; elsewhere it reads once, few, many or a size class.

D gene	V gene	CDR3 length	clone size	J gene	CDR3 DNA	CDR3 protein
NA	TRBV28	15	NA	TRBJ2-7	TGTGCCAGCAGTTTATTTGGCGGTGGGGGGTACGAGCAGTACTTC	CASSLFGGGGYEQYF
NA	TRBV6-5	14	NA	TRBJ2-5	TGTGCCAGCAGTTACGTCGTGGGGCAAGAGACCCAGTACTTC	CASSYVVGQETQYF
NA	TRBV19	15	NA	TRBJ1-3	TGTGCCAGTAGTCAAAGCCGGGTATCTGGAAACACCATATATTTT	CASSQSRVSGNTIYF
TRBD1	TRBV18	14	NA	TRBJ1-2	TGTGCCAGCTCACCCGGGACAGGGGGCGAAGGCTACACCTTC	CASSPGTGGEGYTF
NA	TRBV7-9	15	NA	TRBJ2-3	TGTGCCAGCAGCGTGGGCCTGATCTCGTCGGATACGCAGTATTTT	CASSVGLISSDTQYF
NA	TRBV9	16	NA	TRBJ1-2	TGTGCCAGCAGCGTAGGCGGGCAGCCTCTGGGAGATGGCTACACCTTC	CASSVGGQPLGDGYTF
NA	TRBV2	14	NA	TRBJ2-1	TGTGCCAGCAGGCACCGGGGGCGATACAATGAGCAGTTCTTC	CASRHRGRYNEQFF
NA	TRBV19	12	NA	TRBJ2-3	TGTGCCAGTAGTATCTCCCCAGATACGCAGTATTTT	CASSISPDTQYF
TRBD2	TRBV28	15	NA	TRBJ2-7	TGTGCCAGCAGTCCTAGACTAGCGGGAGCCTACGAGCAGTACTTC	CASSPRLAGAYEQYF
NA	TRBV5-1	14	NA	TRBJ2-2	TGCGCCAGCAGTCGCTCAGGGAACACCGGGGAGCTGTTTTTT	CASSRSGNTGELFF
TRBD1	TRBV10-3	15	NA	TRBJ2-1	TGTGCCATCAGTGAGTCGAGGACAGGGCCCAATGAGCAGTTCTTC	CAISESRTGPNEQFF
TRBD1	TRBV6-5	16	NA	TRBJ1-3	TGTGCCAGCAGTTACTCGAGTCAGGGGGCCGGAAACACCATATATTTT	CASSYSSQGAGNTIYF
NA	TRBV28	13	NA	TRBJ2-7	TGTGCCAGCAGTTTCTTAGGGACTCGGCAGCAGTACTTC	CASSFLGTRQQYF
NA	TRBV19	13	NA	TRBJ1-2	TGTGCCAGTAGCGCGGGACCGGCCTATGGCTACACCTTC	CASSAGPAYGYTF
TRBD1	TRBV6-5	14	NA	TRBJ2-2	TGTGCCAGCAGGGCGACAGGGGAGGCCGGGGAGCTGTTTTTT	CASRATGEAGELFF
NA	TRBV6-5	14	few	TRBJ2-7	TGTGCCAGCAGTAGTTACGGGAGCTCCTACGAGCAGTACTTC	CASSSYGSSYEQYF
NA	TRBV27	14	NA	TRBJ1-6	TGTGCCAGCAGTTTTGGGGGGTTTCGTTCACCCCTCCACTTT	CASSFGGFRSPLHF
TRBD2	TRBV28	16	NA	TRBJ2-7	TGTGCCAGCAGTCAGACAACTAGCGTGACTACCTACGAGCAGTACTTC	CASSQTTSVTTYEQYF
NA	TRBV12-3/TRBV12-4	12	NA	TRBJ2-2	TGTGCCAGCAGTAAAACAACCGGGGAGCTGTTTTTT	CASSKTTGELFF
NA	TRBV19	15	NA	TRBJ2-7	TGTGCCAGTAGTAATAGGGCCCCTCCTACTTACGAGCAGTACTTC	CASSNRAPPTYEQYF
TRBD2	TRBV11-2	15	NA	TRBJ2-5	TGTGCCAGCAGCACGGGGACTAGCGCTCAAGAGACCCAGTACTTC	CASSTGTSAQETQYF
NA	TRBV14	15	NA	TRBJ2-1	TGTGCCAGCAGCCAACAGCTCACCTCCTACAATGAGCAGTTCTTC	CASSQQLTSYNEQFF
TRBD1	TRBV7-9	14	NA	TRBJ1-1	TGTGCCAGCACCACGGGACAGGGAACGACTGAAGCTTTCTTT	CASTTGQGTTEAFF
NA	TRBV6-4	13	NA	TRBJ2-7	TGTGCCAGCAGTGACCCAAGCTCCTACGAGCAGTACTTC	CASSDPSSYEQYF
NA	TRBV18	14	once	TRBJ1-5	TGTGCCAGCTCACCCCTGGACGGCGATCAGCCCCAGCATTTT	CASSPLDGDQPQHF
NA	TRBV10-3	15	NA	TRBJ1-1	TGTGCCATCAGTGAGTCCGGGGGGCGGGACCCTGAAGCTTTCTTT	CAISESGGRDPEAFF
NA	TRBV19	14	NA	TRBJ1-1	TGTGCCAGTAGTTGGGGCCGCGGAGGAACTGAAGCTTTCTTT	CASSWGRGGTEAFF
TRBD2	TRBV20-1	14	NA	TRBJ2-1	TGCAGTGCCAGTAGCGGGAGCTCCTACAATGAGCAGTTCTTC	CSASSGSSYNEQFF